This T cell receptor beta chain came from a study of T cells in Graves' hyperthyroidism and ophthalmopathy. This clonotype was recorded many times. Per the germline V gene, CDR1 is MDHEN and CDR2 is SYDVKM. The CDR3 spans 15 residues. V shed 2 bases and J 2 bases; nucleotides not matched to a gene: 6. TCR beta CDR3 region amplification was performed from RNA transcripts. Using the HTBI primer set, a first-round RT-PCR was run on the TCR CDR3. TCRdb re-analysed the multiplex PCR reads in MiXCR, keeping a single row per CDR3 protein. The table lists 560,000 or so distinct CDR3 sequences, nearly 20% of them singletons.

Material for sequencing was blood. J is TRBJ2-7 and V is TRBV28, with TRBD2 matching over 7 bases. This clonotype was obtained from a man aged 40-50 years with Graves' ophthalmopathy. Here the CDR3 reads CASSLRRETTYEQYF. For the CDR3, the DNA is TGTGCCAGCAGTTTAAGGCGGGAGACCACCTACGAGCAGTACTTC.